The 12 T cell receptor beta chains presented below share a single source sample, sequenced in a study of glioma-infiltrating T cells after dendritic cell vaccination. Repertoires were generated with immunoSEQ multiplex PCR, while TCRdb's copy carries only in-frame clones and drops some. Of tens of thousands of clones in the sample, over 75% were seen once. Sequenced here: blood, sampled before dendritic cell vaccination. All receptors derive from a human donor with glioblastoma.

The rearrangement links TRBV5-1 to TRBJ1-6; TRBD1 matches 7 bases. The CDR3 sequence is 19 residues long. The V segment lost 5 bases and the J segment 5 bases; nucleotides outside the gene matches: 19. CDR1 SGHRS and CDR2 YFSETQ come from the germline V gene. For the CDR3, the DNA is TGCGCCAGCAGTCGTAAGGCTTATGGCCCGGGACAGAATAATTCACCCCTCCACTTT. Amino acid sequence: CASSRKAYGPGQNNSPLHF.

The table lists this clone with a few counts. The chain carries TRBV2 and TRBJ2-2; D remains unclear. Germline V CDR1 and CDR2: SNHLY, FYNNEI. Trimming removed 4 bases from V and 4 bases from J, with 4 bases in between. The CDR3 length is 12 residues. CDR3 sequence: CASSGSTGELFF. CDR3 sequence (DNA): TGTGCCAGCAGTGGCAGCACCGGGGAGCTGTTTTTT.

The rearrangement uses TRBV18 and TRBJ2-7, with D perhaps TRBD2 (6 bases). The V end lost 3 bases, the J end lost 6 bases, and 21 bases lay between the germline ends. The germline V gene has CDR1 KGHSH and CDR2 LQKENI. This CDR3 has 16 residues. CDR3 DNA sequence: TGTGCCAGCTCACCGATAGGCTCCCCGGTGGGAGGCGAGCAGTACGTC. It is translated as CASSPIGSPVGGEQYV.

The chain carries TRBV5-1 and TRBJ1-2, with 12 bases lining up with TRBD1. Losses at the gene ends were 4 bases for V and 5 bases for J; bases not matched to a gene: 12. The CDR3 spans 17 residues. Germline CDR1 is SGHRS and CDR2 is YFSETQ. CDR3: CASSPGTGGPSIYGYTF. As DNA, the CDR3 is TGCGCCAGCAGCCCGGGGACAGGGGGCCCCTCGATTTATGGCTACACCTTC.

The chain carries TRBV5-6 and TRBJ2-6; perhaps TRBD1 as D (5 bases). The CDR3 runs to 13 residues. V lost 4 bases and J 5 bases, leaving 7 bases between the germline ends. From germline, CDR1 is SGHDT and CDR2 YYEEEE. The CDR3 bases are TGTGCCAGCAGCCCGGACAGGGCCAACGTCCTGACTTTC. Amino acid sequence: CASSPDRANVLTF.

This clone was picked up a small number of times. This rearrangement joins TRBV2 to TRBJ2-7; TRBD2 matches 12 bases. CDR1 and CDR2 from the germline V gene are SNHLY and FYNNEI. Losses at the gene ends were 6 bases for V and 4 bases for J; bases not matched to a gene: 10. The CDR3 consists of 16 residues. The CDR3 DNA reads as TGTGCCAGCAGGGGCTCGACTAGCGGGAGCTCGTACGAGCAGTACGTC. Translating gives CASRGSTSGSSYEQYV.

This sequence joins TRBV4-2 and TRBJ1-1; D is unresolved. The V and J ends lost 1 base and 0 bases respectively, with 18 bases between them. The CDR3 contains 18 residues. Germline CDR1 and CDR2: LGHNA and YNFKEQ. The CDR3 loop reads CASSQVSFAGTLNTEAFF. CDR3 nucleotides: TGTGCCAGCAGCCAAGTTAGTTTCGCCGGTACGTTGAACACTGAAGCTTTCTTT.

The V gene is TRBV5-1, the J gene TRBJ1-4; D unresolved. CDR1 and CDR2 (germline): SGHRS, YFSETQ. The CDR3 totals 15 residues. V lost 0 bases and J 6 bases, leaving 12 bases between the germline ends. The CDR3 nucleotides read TGCGCCAGCAGCTTGGTCCGGGGAGCTGATGAAAAACTGTTTTTT. Translated, it gives CASSLVRGADEKLFF. Complete variable domain (other parts from reference TRBV5-1 and TRBJ1-4): KAGVTQTPRYLIKTRGQQVTLSCSPISGHRSVSWYQQTPGQGLQFLFEYFSETQRNKGNFPGRFSGRQFSNSRSEMNVSTLELGDSALYLCASSLVRGADEKLFFGSGTQLSVL.

The chain joins TRBV5-1 to TRBJ1-5; D gene ambiguous. CDR3 size: 17 residues. The ends were cut back, 4 bases at V and 1 base at J, with 18 bases in the middle. Per the germline V gene, CDR1 is SGHRS and CDR2 is YFSETQ. CDR3 sequence (DNA): TGCGCCAGCAGCCCCCACGGCTTGGAGCCCAGCAATCAGCCCCAGCATTTT. The encoded protein is CASSPHGLEPSNQPQHF.

The chain links TRBV27 to TRBJ2-7, with 8 bases aligning to TRBD2. The CDR3 is 13 residues long. V shed 4 bases and J 7 bases; nucleotides not matched to a gene: 6. Per germline, CDR1 MNHEY and CDR2 SMNVEV (reference sequence). The CDR3 reads CASSSNRGGEQYV. Here the CDR3 DNA reads TGTGCCAGCAGTTCCAATCGCGGGGGGGAGCAGTACGTC.

The rearrangement links TRBV6-5 to TRBJ2-2; D may be TRBD1 (6 bases). Germline-derived CDR1 and CDR2 are MNHEY and SVGAGI. V gave up 10 bases and J gave up 1 base, with 16 bases separating them. CDR3 size: 15 residues. CDR3 coding DNA: TGTGCCACTCAAGTAGAACAGGGGAACACCGGGGAGCTGTTTTTT. It is translated as CATQVEQGNTGELFF.

A note on this clone: The sample contains more than one DNA sequence encoding this CDR3. J is TRBJ1-1 and V is TRBV6-5; 11 bases match TRBD1. The length of the CDR3 is 15 residues. Germline trimming cut 0 bases from V and 4 bases from J; bases unmatched to any gene: 1. Germline CDR1 and CDR2: MNHEY and SVGAGI. The CDR3 DNA is TGTGCCAGCAGTTACTCCGGGACAGGGGGCACTGAAGCTTTCTTT. Translated: CASSYSGTGGTEAFF.